This T cell receptor (beta chain) was observed in a study of immune evolution from preneoplasia to lung adenocarcinoma. The CDR3 consists of 12 residues. V was cut by 0 bases and J by 13 bases, with 10 bases left in between. Per germline, CDR1 SGHAT and CDR2 FQNNGV. The table came from immunoSEQ multiplex PCR; TCRdb's copy has only in-frame clones and leaves some out. Among about 6,400 clones listed, nearly 80% were seen once. The sample was FFPE minimally invasive lung adenocarcinoma tissue. The chain has TRBV11-2 and TRBJ2-1; D gene uncertain. This clonotype was obtained from a person aged 55-85 years with lung adenocarcinoma. The CDR3 reads CASSLDWGFQFF. The CDR3 bases are TGTGCCAGCAGCTTAGATTGGGGTTTTCAGTTCTTC.